Listed below are T cell receptor beta chains from one sample, sequenced in a study of CD8+ T cells in alopecia areata. Libraries were prepared by immunoSEQ multiplex PCR; TCRdb keeps only in-frame clonotypes and omits some of them. The sample has roughly 190,000 clones; approximately 61% are singletons. This specimen consisted of CD4+ T cells sorted from blood, obtained at week 24, from a patient treated with tofacitinib. The source of these receptors is a human donor with alopecia areata. The CDR3 runs from the conserved cysteine through the conserved F or W. Each record gives: CDR3 DNA, CDR3 protein, clone size, D gene, J gene, V gene. A D gene is named only where the DNA matches it firmly. Clone size is stated in some rows and not others, as once, few, many or a class when expanded.

DNA: TGTGCCAGCAGCTTCGGGGGTATAGGTAATGAGCAGTTCTTC
CDR3: CASSFGGIGNEQFF
size: -
D: -
J: TRBJ2-1
V: TRBV11-2

DNA: TGCAGCGTTGAGGGCGACAGTAACACCGGGGAGCTGTTTTTT
CDR3: CSVEGDSNTGELFF
size: -
D: -
J: TRBJ2-2
V: TRBV29-1

DNA: TGTGCCAGCAGTTATTTATCGGGTCAGCCCCAGCATTTT
CDR3: CASSYLSGQPQHF
size: few
D: -
J: TRBJ1-5
V: TRBV6-6

DNA: TGTGCCAGCAGCCCCCGACCGATCACTAGCGGGACCTTCACAGATACGCAGTATTTT
CDR3: CASSPRPITSGTFTDTQYF
size: -
D: TRBD2
J: TRBJ2-3
V: TRBV5-4

DNA: TGCGCCAGCAGCCAAGATGGGCAGGTACCTTCTGGCTACACCTTC
CDR3: CASSQDGQVPSGYTF
size: -
D: -
J: TRBJ1-2
V: TRBV4-3

DNA: TGTGCCAGCAGCTCCGGACAGGGGAATCAGCCCCAGCATTTT
CDR3: CASSSGQGNQPQHF
size: -
D: TRBD1
J: TRBJ1-5
V: TRBV7-9

DNA: TGCGCCAGCAGCTCAGGACAACCTAGCACAGATACGCAGTATTTT
CDR3: CASSSGQPSTDTQYF
size: few
D: -
J: TRBJ2-3
V: TRBV5-1

DNA: TGTGCCAGCAGCTTAGTCTCTCGAGGGGACACTGAAGCTTTCTTT
CDR3: CASSLVSRGDTEAFF
size: -
D: -
J: TRBJ1-1
V: TRBV11-2

DNA: TGTGCCAGCTCACCATTCGACGGGGACGTGTGGGAGACCCAGTACTTC
CDR3: CASSPFDGDVWETQYF
size: -
D: -
J: TRBJ2-5
V: TRBV18

DNA: TGTGCCAGCAGCTTCCTACAGGGGTCCACCGGGGAGCTGTTTTTT
CDR3: CASSFLQGSTGELFF
size: -
D: TRBD1
J: TRBJ2-2
V: TRBV11-2

DNA: TGTGCCAGTAGTACCGGGACTCCAACCACTGGGGAGCAGTACTTC
CDR3: CASSTGTPTTGEQYF
size: -
D: -
J: TRBJ2-7
V: TRBV19

DNA: TGTGCCATCAGTGCGTTGGGGGCCGGGGAGCTGTTTTTT
CDR3: CAISALGAGELFF
size: -
D: -
J: TRBJ2-2
V: TRBV10-3

DNA: TGTGCCAGCAGCTCGACAGGGGGGATAAACACTGAAGCTTTCTTT
CDR3: CASSSTGGINTEAFF
size: few
D: TRBD1
J: TRBJ1-1
V: TRBV11-1

DNA: TGTGCCAGCAGTTTTGGGGGTGCTGGCTACACCTTC
CDR3: CASSFGGAGYTF
size: -
D: -
J: TRBJ1-2
V: TRBV27